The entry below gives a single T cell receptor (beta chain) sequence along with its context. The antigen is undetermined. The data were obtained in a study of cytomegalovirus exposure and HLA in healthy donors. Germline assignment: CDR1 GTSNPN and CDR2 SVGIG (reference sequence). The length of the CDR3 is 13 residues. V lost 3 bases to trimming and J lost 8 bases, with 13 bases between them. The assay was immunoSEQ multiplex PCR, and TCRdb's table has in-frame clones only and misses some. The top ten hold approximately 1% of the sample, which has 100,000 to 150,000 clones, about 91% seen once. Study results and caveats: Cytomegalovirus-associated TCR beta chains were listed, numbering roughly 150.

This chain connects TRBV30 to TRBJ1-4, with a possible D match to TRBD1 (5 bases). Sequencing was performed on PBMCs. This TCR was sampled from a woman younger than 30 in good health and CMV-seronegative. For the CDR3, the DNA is TGTGCCTGGAGGGTGTCCCCAGGGGAAAAACTGTTTTTT. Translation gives CAWRVSPGEKLFF.